This entry features one T cell receptor (beta chain) sequence. Its antigen is still unknown. The source of the sample is a study of cytomegalovirus exposure and HLA in healthy donors. Background on the study: Around 190 million T cells yielded about 120 million unique TCR beta sequences, as an earlier analysis found. General observations from the study: Within a later analysis, the majority of CMV-associated TCR beta chains appeared HLA-restricted.

The study ran its PCR with 60 Vbeta and 13 Jbeta primers. Generated by immunoSEQ multiplex PCR, the TCRdb table keeps only in-frame clones and is missing some. The table has about 160,000 clones, approximately 80% seen once. This sequence originates from a young man in good health and CMV-seronegative. Input material: PBMCs.

The CDR3 loop reads CASSLFAIGRDTGELFF. CDR3 sequence (DNA): TGTGCCAGCAGCTTATTCGCCATCGGGAGGGACACCGGGGAGCTGTTTTTT. The chain recombines TRBV7-6 with TRBJ2-2, with 8 bases matching TRBD2. V was pared by 2 bases and J by 3 bases, with 8 bases of the junction left unmatched. In germline, CDR1 is SGHVS, CDR2 FNYEAQ. This CDR3 has 17 amino acids.